The following is a T cell receptor (beta chain) sequence with its context. Per the original methods: Amplification from reference gene primers served as the basis for estimated nucleated cell counts. The table came from immunoSEQ multiplex PCR; TCRdb's copy has only in-frame clones and leaves some out. Clonal size and the V and J genes are those of that table, whereas D and trimming came from the DNA. The sample lists approximately 92,000 clones; 84% were seen once. This specimen comes from a study of blood T cell repertoires in COVID-19. Overall study context: PBMCs, B-cell-depleted T cells, or T cells provided the cDNA or gDNA that made up the material.

The sequencing sample was made of peripheral blood. The sequence was collected from a man between 65 and 79 years old with active or convalescent COVID-19.

CDR3: CASSSGTGPYNEQFF. The CDR3, as DNA: TGTGCCAGCAGTTCCGGGACAGGGCCCTACAATGAGCAGTTCTTC. The chain couples TRBV6-5 to TRBJ2-1, with 9 bases lining up with TRBD1. The CDR3 extends over 15 amino acids. V was pared by 4 bases and J by 2 bases, with 3 bases of the junction left unmatched. Germline V lookup: CDR1 MNHEY, CDR2 SVGAGI.